The entry below describes one T cell receptor (beta chain). Antigen unknown. The data derive from a study of CD8 T cells in Susac syndrome. Study conclusions and caveats: The CD4+ T cell repertoire of patients with Susac syndrome showed no detectable clonal expansion. The study's TCR sequencing and HLA analysis covered a relatively small number of individuals, and the study acknowledged this.

The authors reverse transcribed roughly 0.5 to 1 ug RNA with random hexamers. One entry per CDR3 protein results from TCRdb running MiXCR on the immunoSEQ multiplex PCR reads. The table has some 150,000 distinct CDR3 sequences, about 95% seen once. Specimen: CD4+ T cells from PBMCs. This TCR came from a human donor with Susac syndrome.

The CDR3 reads CASSQGASAQPQHF. In nucleotides, the CDR3 is TGTGCCAGCAGCCAAGGTGCGAGTGCGCAGCCCCAGCATTTT. The chain employs TRBV3-1 and TRBJ1-5; D gene uncertain. V was trimmed by 1 base and J by 7 bases, leaving 11 bases between them. CDR3 length: 14 amino acids. Looked up from germline, CDR1 is LGHDT and CDR2 is YNNKEL (reference sequence). The full variable domain, with the rest looked up from reference TRBV3-1 and TRBJ1-5, is DTAVSQTPKYLVTQMGNDKSIKCEQNLGHDTMYWYKQDSKKFLKIMFSYNNKELIINETVPNRFSPKSPDKAHLNLHINSLELGDSAVYFCASSQGASAQPQHFGDGTRLSIL.